The rows below give T cell receptor beta chains drawn from one sample of a study of T cell responses to AZD1222 COVID-19 vaccine. Profiled with immunoSEQ multiplex PCR; TCRdb holds only in-frame clones, not every one. The sample consists of 95,000 to 120,000 clones, around 84% of them appearing once. This sample comprised peripheral blood, obtained on day 0 of AZD1222 vaccination. Receptors originate from an adult in good health. The CDR3 runs from the conserved cysteine through the conserved F or W. A clone size is listed for some rows: how often the clone was seen (once, few, many), or a class if it is expanded.

TRBJ1-2 | . | TRBV6-5 | CASSTGQGLYGYTF
TRBJ2-2 | . | TRBV6-4 | CASRERPGGNTGELFF
TRBJ2-1 | . | TRBV28 | CASSLWAERGNEQFF
TRBJ2-1 | . | TRBV28 | CASSEGTLAGRAYNEQFF
TRBJ2-7 | . | TRBV6-1 | CASSVSPGINSYEQYF
TRBJ2-1 | . | TRBV6-6 | CASSPGHGPYNEQFF
TRBJ1-5 | . | TRBV6-5 | CASSPDSPNQPQHF
TRBJ1-2 | . | TRBV6-5 | CASSYGAENYGYTF
TRBJ2-2 | . | TRBV5-1 | CASSSSGTGATGELFF
TRBJ2-1 | . | TRBV18 | CASSPRSSGGSSYNEQFF
TRBJ1-2 | . | TRBV28 | CASKPGQGRSYGYTF
TRBJ1-2 | . | TRBV10-3 | CAISESNSQVEGYTF
TRBJ1-1 | . | TRBV5-1 | CASSSPPRGTNTEAFF
TRBJ2-7 | . | TRBV28 | CASSSGSSYEQYF
TRBJ1-5 | . | TRBV27 | CASRTGGLSNQPQHF
TRBJ1-1 | . | TRBV2 | CASSDTGWWLNTEAFF
TRBJ1-1 | . | TRBV15 | CATSRVRGRTEAFF
TRBJ1-5 | . | TRBV28 | CASSLSGYSNQPQHF
TRBJ2-7 | . | TRBV24-1 | CATSDDGAATYEQYF
TRBJ2-1 | . | TRBV6-1 | CASSERYNEQFF
TRBJ1-6 | . | TRBV4-2 | CASSQDLKSPLHF
TRBJ1-4 | . | TRBV18 | CASSPPRDEKLFF
TRBJ2-1 | . | TRBV5-1 | CASSGPSYNEQFF
TRBJ2-2 | . | TRBV9 | CASSEDTFTGELFF
TRBJ2-1 | . | TRBV30 | CAWSPTGSSYNEQFF
TRBJ2-7 | many | TRBV4-3 | CASSPNWGSSYEQYF
TRBJ1-1 | . | TRBV28 | CASTSPSGGWGAFF
TRBJ1-3 | . | TRBV2 | CASRSQPSGNTIYF
TRBJ1-2 | . | TRBV12-3/TRBV12-4 | CASTLLPDYGYTF
TRBJ1-1 | . | TRBV29-1 | CSVLGQGSTEAFF
TRBJ1-3 | . | TRBV5-1 | CASSLWQAGNSGNTIYF
TRBJ1-2 | . | TRBV4-1 | CASSPGQGVYGYTF
TRBJ2-7 | . | TRBV6-4 | CASSDGVEQYF
TRBJ2-3 | . | TRBV30 | CAWQGSTDTQYF
TRBJ1-1 | . | TRBV4-2 | CASSQEDLLENTEAFF
TRBJ1-2 | . | TRBV25-1 | CASSGGQGANRAYGYTF
TRBJ2-5 | . | TRBV2 | CASSEVRVGGETQYF
TRBJ1-1 | once | TRBV5-4 | CASSLARTGGTEAFF
TRBJ2-1 | once | TRBV12-3/TRBV12-4 | CASSLGRSGEQFF
TRBJ1-5 | . | TRBV5-1 | CASSLVTNSEGNQPQHF
TRBJ2-7 | . | TRBV3-1/TRBV3-2 | CASSLEAGGWTYEQYF
TRBJ2-5 | . | TRBV10-2 | CASGQGPKETQYF
TRBJ2-1 | . | TRBV6-5 | CASSYGLADVNEQFF
TRBJ1-6 | . | TRBV6-4 | CASSDDHGIYNSPLHF
TRBJ2-7 | . | TRBV12-3/TRBV12-4 | CASSPRDYYEQYF
TRBJ2-1 | . | TRBV30 | CAWIGGVEQFF
TRBJ1-2 | . | TRBV5-4 | CASSPLGGGHGYTF
TRBJ2-7 | . | TRBV6-6 | CASSSGTGTYEQYF
TRBJ1-3 | . | TRBV2 | CASSPRGSGNTIYF
TRBJ2-7 | once | TRBV6-1 | CASSEDFREGSYEQYF
TRBJ1-2 | . | TRBV23-1 | CASSQSVPVHYGYTF